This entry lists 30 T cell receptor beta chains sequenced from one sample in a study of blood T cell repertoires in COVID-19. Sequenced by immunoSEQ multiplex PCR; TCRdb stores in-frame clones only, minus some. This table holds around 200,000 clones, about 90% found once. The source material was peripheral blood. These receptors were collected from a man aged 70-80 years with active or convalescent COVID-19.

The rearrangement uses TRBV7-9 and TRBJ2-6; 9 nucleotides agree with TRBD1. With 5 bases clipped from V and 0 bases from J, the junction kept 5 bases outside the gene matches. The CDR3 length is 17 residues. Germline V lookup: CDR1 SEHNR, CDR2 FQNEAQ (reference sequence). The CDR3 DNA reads TGTGCCAGCAGCCACGGGACAGGGAACTCTGGGGCCAACGTCCTGACTTTC. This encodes CASSHGTGNSGANVLTF.

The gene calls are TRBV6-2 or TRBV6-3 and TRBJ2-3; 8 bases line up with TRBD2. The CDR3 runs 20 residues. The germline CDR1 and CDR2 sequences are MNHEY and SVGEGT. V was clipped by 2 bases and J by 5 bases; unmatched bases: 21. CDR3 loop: CASSYGPAATPAGDLDTQYF. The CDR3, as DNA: TGTGCCAGCAGTTACGGGCCGGCGGCTACTCCAGCGGGAGATCTAGATACGCAGTATTTT.

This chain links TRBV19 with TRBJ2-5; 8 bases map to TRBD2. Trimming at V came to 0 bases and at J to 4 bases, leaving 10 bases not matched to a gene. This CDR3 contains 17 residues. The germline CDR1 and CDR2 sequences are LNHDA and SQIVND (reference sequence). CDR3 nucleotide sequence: TGTGCCAGTAGTATAGACAGGACTAGCACGAACTTAGAGACCCAGTACTTC. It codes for CASSIDRTSTNLETQYF.

The CDR3 region has the DNA TGTGCCACCAGTGAGCAGGGGGCAAAAGGCTACACCTTC. Protein sequence: CATSEQGAKGYTF. The chain employs TRBV24-1 and TRBJ1-2; 8 bases fit TRBD1. The CDR3 sequence is 13 residues long. The V gene end was trimmed by 4 bases and the J gene end by 8 bases; junction bases not matched to a gene: 5. Looked up from germline, CDR1 is KGHDR and CDR2 is SFDVKD.

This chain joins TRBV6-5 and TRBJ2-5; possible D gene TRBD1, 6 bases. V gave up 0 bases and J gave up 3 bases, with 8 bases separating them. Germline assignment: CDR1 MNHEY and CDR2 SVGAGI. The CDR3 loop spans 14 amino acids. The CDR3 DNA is TGTGCCAGCAGTTACTCACCAGGGGAAGAGACCCAGTACTTC. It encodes CASSYSPGEETQYF.

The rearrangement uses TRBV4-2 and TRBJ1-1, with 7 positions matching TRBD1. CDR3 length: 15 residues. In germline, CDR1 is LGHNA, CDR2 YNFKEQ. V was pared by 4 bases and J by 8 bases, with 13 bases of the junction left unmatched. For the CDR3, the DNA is TGTGCCAGCAGCCGGCAGGGGGACCGCAGAAGAGAAGCTTTCTTT. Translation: CASSRQGDRRREAFF.

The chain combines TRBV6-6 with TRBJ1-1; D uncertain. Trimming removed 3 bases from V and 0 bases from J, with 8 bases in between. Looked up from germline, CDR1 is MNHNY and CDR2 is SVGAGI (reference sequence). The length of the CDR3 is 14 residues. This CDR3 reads CASSYRTVNTEAFF. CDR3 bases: TGTGCCAGCAGTTATCGGACTGTGAACACTGAAGCTTTCTTT.

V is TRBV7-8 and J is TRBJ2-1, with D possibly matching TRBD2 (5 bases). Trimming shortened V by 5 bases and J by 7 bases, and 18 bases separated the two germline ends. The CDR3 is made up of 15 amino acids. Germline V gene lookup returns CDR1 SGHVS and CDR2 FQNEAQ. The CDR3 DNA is TGTGCCAGCAGCCCGATGAGGGAGCAGGAGAATGAGCAGTTCTTC. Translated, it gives CASSPMREQENEQFF.

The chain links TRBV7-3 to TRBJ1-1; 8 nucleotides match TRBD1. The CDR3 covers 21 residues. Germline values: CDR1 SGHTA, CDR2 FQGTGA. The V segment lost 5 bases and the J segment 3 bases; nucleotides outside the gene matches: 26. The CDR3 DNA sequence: TGTGCCAGCAGCCCTAACCCCCTTCGGGCAGGGGGCTCGGTTGGGGACACTGAAGCTTTCTTT. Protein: CASSPNPLRAGGSVGDTEAFF.

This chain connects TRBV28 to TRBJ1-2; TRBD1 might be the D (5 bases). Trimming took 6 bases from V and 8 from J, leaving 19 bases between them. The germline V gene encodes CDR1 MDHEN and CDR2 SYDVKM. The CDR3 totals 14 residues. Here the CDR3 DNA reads TGTGCCAGCAGGCCTCGTGTGGGGCAAGTCGGCTACACCTTC. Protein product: CASRPRVGQVGYTF.

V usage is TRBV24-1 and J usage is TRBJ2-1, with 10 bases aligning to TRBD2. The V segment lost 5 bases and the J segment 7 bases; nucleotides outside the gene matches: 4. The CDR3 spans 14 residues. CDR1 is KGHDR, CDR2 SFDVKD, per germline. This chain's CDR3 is CATSASGRGNEQFF. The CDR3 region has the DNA TGTGCCACCAGTGCTAGCGGGAGAGGGAATGAGCAGTTCTTC.

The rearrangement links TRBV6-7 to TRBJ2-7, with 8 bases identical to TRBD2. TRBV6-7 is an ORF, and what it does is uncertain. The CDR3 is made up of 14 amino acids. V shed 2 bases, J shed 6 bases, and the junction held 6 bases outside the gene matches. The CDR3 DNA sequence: TGTGCCAGCAGTTACACAACCGGGAGGGTCGAGCAGTACTTC. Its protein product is CASSYTTGRVEQYF.

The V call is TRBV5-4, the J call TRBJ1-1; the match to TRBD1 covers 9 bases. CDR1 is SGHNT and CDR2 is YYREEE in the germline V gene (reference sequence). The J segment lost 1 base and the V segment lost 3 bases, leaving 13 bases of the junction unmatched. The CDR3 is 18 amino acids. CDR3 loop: CASSSKKTGGVGNTEAFF. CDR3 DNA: TGTGCCAGCAGCTCAAAAAAAACAGGGGGCGTAGGGAACACTGAAGCTTTCTTT. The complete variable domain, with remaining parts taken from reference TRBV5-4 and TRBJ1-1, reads ETGVTQSPTHLIKTRGQQVTLRCSSQSGHNTVSWYQQALGQGPQFIFQYYREEENGRGNFPPRFSGLQFPNYSSELNVNALELDDSALYLCASSSKKTGGVGNTEAFFGQGTRLTVV.

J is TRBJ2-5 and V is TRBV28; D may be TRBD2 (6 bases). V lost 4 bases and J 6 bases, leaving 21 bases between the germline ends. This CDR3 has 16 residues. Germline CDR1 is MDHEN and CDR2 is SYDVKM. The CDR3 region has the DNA TGTGCCAGCAGTTCCCCCGGGGGAGGCGGGCGCCAGACCCAGTACTTC. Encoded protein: CASSSPGGGGRQTQYF.

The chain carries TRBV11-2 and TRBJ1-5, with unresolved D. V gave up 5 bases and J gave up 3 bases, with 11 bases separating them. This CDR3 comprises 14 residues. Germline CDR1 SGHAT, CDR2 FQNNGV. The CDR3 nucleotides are TGTGCCAGCAGCCAACAGCCTGACAATCAGCCCCAGCATTTT. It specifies CASSQQPDNQPQHF.

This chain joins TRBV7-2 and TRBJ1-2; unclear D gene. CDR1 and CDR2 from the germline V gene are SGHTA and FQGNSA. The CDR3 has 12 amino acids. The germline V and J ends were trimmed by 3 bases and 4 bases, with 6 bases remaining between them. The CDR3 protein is CASSFYFYGYTF. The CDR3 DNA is TGTGCCAGCAGCTTCTACTTCTATGGCTACACCTTC.

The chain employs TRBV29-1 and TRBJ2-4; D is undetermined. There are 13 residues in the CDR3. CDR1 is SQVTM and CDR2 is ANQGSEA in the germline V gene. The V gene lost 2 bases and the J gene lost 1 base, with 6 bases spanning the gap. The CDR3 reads CSVEPAAKNIQYF. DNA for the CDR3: TGCAGCGTTGAACCAGCGGCCAAAAACATTCAGTACTTC.

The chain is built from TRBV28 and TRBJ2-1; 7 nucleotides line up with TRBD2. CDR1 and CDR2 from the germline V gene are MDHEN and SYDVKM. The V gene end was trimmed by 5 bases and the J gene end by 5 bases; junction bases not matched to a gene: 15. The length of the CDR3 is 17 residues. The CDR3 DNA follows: TGTGCCAGCAGTCTCCCCCTGGGGAGCGGGGTGAACAATGAGCAGTTCTTC. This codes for CASSLPLGSGVNNEQFF.

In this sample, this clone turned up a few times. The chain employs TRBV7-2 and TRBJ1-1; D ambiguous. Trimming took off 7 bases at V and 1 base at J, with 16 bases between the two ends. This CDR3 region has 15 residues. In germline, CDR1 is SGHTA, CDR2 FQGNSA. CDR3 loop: CASTPARTRNTEAFF. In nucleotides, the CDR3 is TGTGCCAGCACCCCAGCCAGGACTAGGAACACTGAAGCTTTCTTT.

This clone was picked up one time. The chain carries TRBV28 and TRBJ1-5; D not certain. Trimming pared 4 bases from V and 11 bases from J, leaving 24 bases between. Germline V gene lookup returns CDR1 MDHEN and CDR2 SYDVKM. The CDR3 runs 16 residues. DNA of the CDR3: TGTGCCAGCAGTTCCTACCGTGGGGAGACTCTTGAGTCCCAGCATTTT. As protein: CASSSYRGETLESQHF.

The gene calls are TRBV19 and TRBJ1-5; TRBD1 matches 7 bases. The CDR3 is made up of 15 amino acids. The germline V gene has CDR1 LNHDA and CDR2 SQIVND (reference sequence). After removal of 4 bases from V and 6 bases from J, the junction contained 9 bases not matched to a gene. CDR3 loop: CASSRTNRGVQPQHF. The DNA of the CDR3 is TGTGCCAGTAGTAGGACCAACAGGGGAGTTCAGCCCCAGCATTTT.

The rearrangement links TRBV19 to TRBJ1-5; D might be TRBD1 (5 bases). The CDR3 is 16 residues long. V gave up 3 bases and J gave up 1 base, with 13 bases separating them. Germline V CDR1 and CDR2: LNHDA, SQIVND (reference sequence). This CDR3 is CASSMGRGKSNQPQHF. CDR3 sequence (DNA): TGTGCCAGTAGTATGGGGAGGGGCAAGAGCAATCAGCCCCAGCATTTT.

For the CDR3, the DNA is TGTGCCAGCAGCCGAGGGGGCAAGGGAAACATTCAGTACTTC. This codes for CASSRGGKGNIQYF. The chain is built from TRBV6-5 and TRBJ2-4, with TRBD1 matching over 7 bases. This CDR3 spans 14 amino acids. V lost 6 bases to trimming and J lost 6 bases; unmatched junction nucleotides: 8. CDR1 is MNHEY, CDR2 SVGAGI, per germline.

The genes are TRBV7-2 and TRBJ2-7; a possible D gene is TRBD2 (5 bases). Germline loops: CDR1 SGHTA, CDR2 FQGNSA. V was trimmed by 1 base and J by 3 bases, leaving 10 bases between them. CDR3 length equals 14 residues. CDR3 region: CASSLVGDIYEQYF. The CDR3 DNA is TGTGCCAGCAGCTTAGTCGGGGATATCTACGAGCAGTACTTC.

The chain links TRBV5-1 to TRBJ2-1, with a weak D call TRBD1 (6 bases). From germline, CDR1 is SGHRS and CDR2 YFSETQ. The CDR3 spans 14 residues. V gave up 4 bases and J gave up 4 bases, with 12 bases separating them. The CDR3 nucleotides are TGCGCCAGCAGCCTGGGGGACACGTACAATGAGCAGTTCTTC. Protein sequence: CASSLGDTYNEQFF.

The CDR3 coding sequence is TGTGCCAGCAGCAACAGGGGAGGAAGGACTGAAGCTTTCTTT. It is translated as CASSNRGGRTEAFF. The chain links TRBV6-2 or TRBV6-3 to TRBJ1-1, with TRBD1 matching 7 bases. Per germline, CDR1 MNHEY and CDR2 SVGEGT. The trim removed 6 bases at V and 5 bases at J, leaving 9 bases unmatched. This CDR3 contains 14 residues.

DNA for the CDR3: TGTGCCAGCAGCTTAACGAAGGGGGCGCCGTACGAGCAGTACTTC. Protein sequence: CASSLTKGAPYEQYF. The chain is built from TRBV7-3 and TRBJ2-7; 7 nucleotides match TRBD1. The germline V gene encodes CDR1 SGHTA and CDR2 FQGTGA. This CDR3 is built from 15 residues. The V gene end was trimmed by 0 bases and the J gene end by 4 bases; junction bases not matched to a gene: 6. Full variable domain (outside the CDR3, taken from reference TRBV7-3 and TRBJ2-7): GAGVSQTPSNKVTEKGKYVELRCDPISGHTALYWYRQSLGQGPEFLIYFQGTGAADDSGLPNDRFFAVRPEGSVSTLKIQRTERGDSAVYLCASSLTKGAPYEQYFGPGTRLTVT.

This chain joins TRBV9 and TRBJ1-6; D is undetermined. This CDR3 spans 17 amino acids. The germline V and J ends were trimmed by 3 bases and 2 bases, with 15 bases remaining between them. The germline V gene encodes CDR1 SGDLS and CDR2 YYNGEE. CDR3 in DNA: TGTGCCAGCAGCGCCGAGGGCAGGTTTGCCTATAATTCACCCCTCCACTTT. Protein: CASSAEGRFAYNSPLHF.

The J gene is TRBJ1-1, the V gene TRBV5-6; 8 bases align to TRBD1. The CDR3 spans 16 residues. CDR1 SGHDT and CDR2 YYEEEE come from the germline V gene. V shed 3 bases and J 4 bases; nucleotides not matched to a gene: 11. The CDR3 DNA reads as TGTGCCAGCAGCTCGTTGAGCGGACAGGGAACCACTGAAGCTTTCTTT. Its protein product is CASSSLSGQGTTEAFF.

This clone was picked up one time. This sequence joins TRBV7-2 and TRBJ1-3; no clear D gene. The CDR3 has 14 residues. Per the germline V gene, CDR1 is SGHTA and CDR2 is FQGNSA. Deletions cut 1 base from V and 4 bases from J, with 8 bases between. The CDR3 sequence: CASSLVSRGNTIYF. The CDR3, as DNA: TGTGCCAGCAGCTTAGTGAGCCGGGGAAACACCATATATTTT.